A selection of T cell receptor beta chains follows, all from one sample in a study of cytomegalovirus exposure and HLA in healthy donors. The table came from immunoSEQ multiplex PCR; TCRdb's copy has only in-frame clones and leaves some out. The sample includes 95,000 to 100,000 clones, about 85% seen only once; the top ten take about 3.9%. Sequences were obtained from PBMCs. The source of these receptors is a man aged 25 to 40 in good health and CMV-seronegative. Each CDR3 is given with its conserved first and last residue. The order of the fields is D gene, V gene, clone size, J gene, CDR3 DNA, CDR3 protein. A D gene is named only where the DNA matches it firmly. Clone size appears in some rows only: once, few, many, or a class for an expanded clone.

D gene: TRBD1; V gene: TRBV19; clone size: -; J gene: TRBJ1-2; CDR3 DNA: TGTGCCAGTAGTCCCGACAGGGGGTTTTATGGCTACACCTTC; CDR3 protein: CASSPDRGFYGYTF
D gene: TRBD2; V gene: TRBV7-2; clone size: -; J gene: TRBJ2-7; CDR3 DNA: TGTGCCAGCAGCTCGAGTCTAGCGGGAAGCTCCTACGAGCAGTACTTC; CDR3 protein: CASSSSLAGSSYEQYF
D gene: TRBD2; V gene: TRBV7-9; clone size: -; J gene: TRBJ2-5; CDR3 DNA: TGTGCCAGCAGCCGTCGATGGACTAGCGGGGGCCGGGAGACCCAGTACTTC; CDR3 protein: CASSRRWTSGGRETQYF
D gene: TRBD1; V gene: TRBV18; clone size: -; J gene: TRBJ1-5; CDR3 DNA: TGTGCCAGCTCAGGACAGGGAACCCAGCCCCAGCATTTT; CDR3 protein: CASSGQGTQPQHF
D gene: TRBD2; V gene: TRBV28; clone size: -; J gene: TRBJ2-1; CDR3 DNA: TGTGCCAGCAGTTCACCCATCCGGGGGGGGCCTAATATCAATGAGCAGTTCTTC; CDR3 protein: CASSSPIRGGPNINEQFF
D gene: TRBD1; V gene: TRBV19; clone size: -; J gene: TRBJ1-2; CDR3 DNA: TGTGCCAGTAGTAACGACAGGGGGAAATATGGCTACACCTTC; CDR3 protein: CASSNDRGKYGYTF
D gene: TRBD2; V gene: TRBV4-2; clone size: -; J gene: TRBJ2-5; CDR3 DNA: TGTGCCAGCAGCCAAGATTGGGCTAGCGGGGGGGCAGAGACCCAGTACTTC; CDR3 protein: CASSQDWASGGAETQYF
D gene: TRBD2; V gene: TRBV5-4; clone size: -; J gene: TRBJ2-3; CDR3 DNA: TGTGCCAGCAGCTTCGGACTAGCGGGGGAAGATACGCAGTATTTT; CDR3 protein: CASSFGLAGEDTQYF
D gene: -; V gene: TRBV6-7; clone size: few; J gene: TRBJ1-1; CDR3 DNA: TGTGCCAGCAACTACAATACCGCGGGGATAGGCACTGAAGCTTTCTTT; CDR3 protein: CASNYNTAGIGTEAFF
D gene: -; V gene: TRBV5-1; clone size: -; J gene: TRBJ2-7; CDR3 DNA: TGCGCCAGCAGGGCCGGGGACTACGAGCAGTACTTC; CDR3 protein: CASRAGDYEQYF
D gene: TRBD1; V gene: TRBV6-5; clone size: -; J gene: TRBJ1-5; CDR3 DNA: TGTGCCAGCAGCCTTAAGGGGGCCACTCAGCCCCAGCATTTT; CDR3 protein: CASSLKGATQPQHF
D gene: -; V gene: TRBV6-6; clone size: -; J gene: TRBJ2-2; CDR3 DNA: TGTGCCAGCAGTATGGACCGGAGAGGGCCCGGGGAGCTGTTTTTT; CDR3 protein: CASSMDRRGPGELFF
D gene: -; V gene: TRBV2; clone size: -; J gene: TRBJ2-3; CDR3 DNA: TGTGCCAGCAGTGAATATGGCGGAAGTTCTTCCACAGATACGCAGTATTTT; CDR3 protein: CASSEYGGSSSTDTQYF
D gene: -; V gene: TRBV4-1; clone size: few; J gene: TRBJ2-7; CDR3 DNA: TGCGCCAGCAGCGGTGGACTACCTCTCTACGAGCAGTACTTC; CDR3 protein: CASSGGLPLYEQYF
D gene: TRBD1; V gene: TRBV6-5; clone size: -; J gene: TRBJ2-1; CDR3 DNA: TGTGCCAGCAGTGCAACGGGGACAGGGATTCGGGAGCAGTTCTTC; CDR3 protein: CASSATGTGIREQFF
D gene: -; V gene: TRBV18; clone size: -; J gene: TRBJ2-2; CDR3 DNA: TGTGCCAGCTCACCAAACCTTGTCGGCACCGGGGAGCTGTTTTTT; CDR3 protein: CASSPNLVGTGELFF
D gene: -; V gene: TRBV28; clone size: -; J gene: TRBJ2-1; CDR3 DNA: TGTGCCAGCAGGCAGGGATTAAACAATGAGCAGTTCTTC; CDR3 protein: CASRQGLNNEQFF
D gene: -; V gene: TRBV18; clone size: -; J gene: TRBJ2-5; CDR3 DNA: TGTGCCAGCTCACCACCCACGGGGGAGACCCAGTACTTC; CDR3 protein: CASSPPTGETQYF
D gene: -; V gene: TRBV15; clone size: -; J gene: TRBJ2-7; CDR3 DNA: TGTGCCACCGAGTCGGGGTACGAGCAGTACTTC; CDR3 protein: CATESGYEQYF
D gene: TRBD2; V gene: TRBV2; clone size: few; J gene: TRBJ2-7; CDR3 DNA: TGTGCCAGCACTAGCGGAAGCTACGAGCAGTACTTC; CDR3 protein: CASTSGSYEQYF